These T cell receptor beta chains were read from a single sample in a study of shared clonotypes between healthy human individuals. TCRdb keeps only in-frame clones here, not all; method: immunoSEQ multiplex PCR. The table records under 2,500,000 clones, about 94% of them present only once. The material sequenced was naive CD4+ T cells sorted from blood. The source is a man aged 18 to 35 in good health. CDR3s include the opening cysteine and the closing phenylalanine or tryptophan. A D gene is named only where the DNA matches it firmly. Only some rows state a clone size, as once, few, many or a class for expanded clones.

D | J | size | V | CDR3 | DNA
- | TRBJ2-7 | - | TRBV27 | CASSRGGAYYEQYF | TGTGCCAGCAGTCGCGGTGGGGCCTACTACGAGCAGTACTTC
TRBD2 | TRBJ2-5 | - | TRBV6-5 | CASRPSGSKRETQYF | TGTGCCAGCAGACCTAGCGGGAGTAAGAGGGAGACCCAGTACTTC
TRBD2 | TRBJ2-5 | - | TRBV5-1 | CASVRTSGVQETQYF | TGCGCCAGCGTGCGGACTAGCGGGGTCCAAGAGACCCAGTACTTC
- | TRBJ1-1 | - | TRBV6-5 | CASSYGQGYTEAFF | TGTGCCAGCAGTTACGGGCAGGGATACACTGAAGCTTTCTTT
TRBD1 | TRBJ2-5 | - | TRBV5-1 | CASSIGSTGWETQYF | TGCGCCAGCAGTATTGGGTCGACAGGGTGGGAGACCCAGTACTTC
- | TRBJ1-1 | - | TRBV18 | CASSPSEQVNTEAFF | TGTGCCAGCTCACCATCGGAACAGGTAAACACTGAAGCTTTCTTT
- | TRBJ1-1 | - | TRBV10-1 | CANEGDMTMKAEAFF | TGCGCCAACGAGGGGGACATGACTATGAAGGCTGAAGCTTTCTTT
TRBD2 | TRBJ2-3 | - | TRBV27 | CASNFYSGRGTDTQYF | TGTGCCAGCAATTTTTATAGCGGGAGGGGAACAGATACGCAGTATTTT
- | TRBJ2-5 | - | TRBV7-7 | CASSSAGLQETQYF | TGTGCTAGCAGTTCCGCAGGGTTACAAGAGACCCAGTACTTC
- | TRBJ1-5 | - | TRBV28 | CASSLRQALSFQHF | TGTGCCAGCAGTTTAAGGCAAGCCCTCTCCTTTCAGCATTTT
TRBD1 | TRBJ1-2 | once | TRBV7-9 | CASSHDRDGGYGYTF | TGTGCCAGCAGCCACGACAGGGACGGGGGGTATGGCTACACCTTC
TRBD1 | TRBJ1-1 | - | TRBV30 | CAWSVLGQGGTEAFF | TGTGCCTGGAGTGTACTAGGACAGGGAGGGACTGAAGCTTTCTTT
- | TRBJ2-4 | - | TRBV5-1 | CASSLVGTDSAKNIQYF | TGCGCCAGCAGCTTGGTGGGTACGGACAGCGCCAAAAACATTCAGTACTTC
TRBD2 | TRBJ2-1 | - | TRBV28 | CASSPSGGARNEQFF | TGTGCCAGCAGTCCCAGCGGGGGGGCGAGAAATGAGCAGTTCTTC
- | TRBJ2-5 | - | TRBV18 | CASSPAKETQYF | TGTGCCAGCTCACCAGCGAAAGAGACCCAGTACTTC
TRBD1 | TRBJ2-7 | - | TRBV6-5 | CASSYSQGATPEQYF | TGTGCCAGCAGTTACTCGCAGGGGGCGACCCCCGAGCAGTACTTC
- | TRBJ1-3 | - | TRBV30 | CAWSRGNTIYF | TGTGCCTGGAGTAGAGGGAACACCATATATTTT
- | TRBJ2-7 | - | TRBV7-2 | CASSLSPGTYEQYF | TGTGCCAGCAGCTTATCACCCGGCACCTACGAGCAGTACTTC
- | TRBJ2-2 | - | TRBV12-5 | CASGPNYPGNTGELFF | TGTGCTAGTGGGCCCAACTACCCAGGGAACACCGGGGAGCTGTTTTTT
- | TRBJ1-4 | - | TRBV25-1 | CASSDSGQINEKLFF | TGTGCCAGCAGTGACTCGGGTCAGATTAATGAAAAACTGTTTTTT
- | TRBJ2-1 | - | TRBV2 | CASSGERVPYNEQFF | TGTGCCAGCAGTGGAGAGCGGGTCCCTTACAATGAGCAGTTCTTC
- | TRBJ2-3 | - | TRBV18 | CASSRAASTDTQYF | TGTGCCAGCTCCAGAGCGGCGAGTACAGATACGCAGTATTTT
- | TRBJ2-3 | - | TRBV7-3 | CASSLTGGEVGTDTQYF | TGTGCCAGCAGCTTAACTGGCGGAGAGGTGGGCACAGATACGCAGTATTTT
TRBD1 | TRBJ1-4 | - | TRBV4-1 | CASSQGYNRGSVEKLFF | TGCGCCAGCAGCCAAGGATATAACAGGGGGTCCGTTGAAAAACTGTTTTTT
- | TRBJ2-7 | - | TRBV5-1 | CASRSEYEQYF | TGCGCCAGCAGGTCAGAGTACGAGCAGTACTTC
TRBD1 | TRBJ2-2 | - | TRBV5-1 | CASSGTGGPGELFF | TGCGCCAGCAGCGGAACAGGGGGCCCGGGGGAGCTGTTTTTT
TRBD1 | TRBJ1-4 | - | TRBV7-2 | CASSRQGRYEKLFF | TGTGCCAGCAGTAGACAGGGGCGGTATGAAAAACTGTTTTTT
- | TRBJ2-7 | - | TRBV30 | CAWSPGTFDEQYF | TGTGCCTGGAGTCCCGGGACTTTCGACGAGCAGTACTTC
- | TRBJ1-2 | - | TRBV6-5 | CASSYSREANYGYTF | TGTGCCAGCAGTTACTCCAGGGAAGCTAACTATGGCTACACCTTC
TRBD1 | TRBJ2-1 | - | TRBV11-3 | CASGMGQGTYNEQFF | TGTGCCAGCGGGATGGGACAGGGAACCTACAATGAGCAGTTCTTC
- | TRBJ2-7 | - | TRBV10-3 | CAISQIGRGGVGEQYF | TGTGCCATCTCGCAGATCGGAAGGGGGGGGGTTGGCGAGCAGTACTTC
- | TRBJ2-7 | - | TRBV18 | CASSGDYEQYF | TGTGCCAGCTCAGGGGACTACGAGCAGTACTTC
- | TRBJ2-1 | - | TRBV30 | CAWRRGGLGEQFF | TGTGCCTGGAGGAGGGGGGGCCTGGGAGAGCAGTTCTTC
- | TRBJ1-6 | - | TRBV5-6 | CASSLNTGNSPLHF | TGTGCCAGCAGCTTGAATACAGGAAATTCACCCCTCCACTTT
- | TRBJ2-2 | - | TRBV4-1 | CASSQEGSGRANTGELFF | TGCGCCAGCAGCCAAGAGGGGTCGGGTAGAGCGAACACCGGGGAGCTGTTTTTT
TRBD1 | TRBJ2-6 | - | TRBV5-1 | CASSAGQGTSGANVLTF | TGCGCCAGCAGCGCGGGACAGGGGACTTCTGGGGCCAACGTCCTGACTTTC
- | TRBJ2-7 | - | TRBV18 | CASSARGGYEQYF | TGTGCCAGCTCAGCCCGAGGGGGGTACGAGCAGTACTTC
TRBD1 | TRBJ2-2 | - | TRBV2 | CASRVTGGRELFF | TGTGCCAGCCGTGTGACAGGGGGTAGGGAGCTGTTTTTT
- | TRBJ1-6 | - | TRBV11-2 | CASSSDGGRISPLHF | TGTGCCAGCAGCTCTGACGGGGGGAGGATCTCACCCCTCCACTTT
- | TRBJ2-7 | - | TRBV6-5 | CASSRGQFYEQYF | TGTGCCAGCAGTCGGGGACAATTCTACGAGCAGTACTTC
- | TRBJ1-2 | - | TRBV7-2 | CASSLEGTRGNLGYGYTF | TGTGCCAGCAGCCTAGAGGGGACAAGAGGGAATTTAGGCTATGGCTACACCTTC
- | TRBJ2-1 | - | TRBV7-5 | CARSLHTGTGCRSEQFF | TGTGCCAGAAGCTTACATACCGGGACAGGGTGCAGAAGTGAGCAGTTCTTC
TRBD1 | TRBJ1-2 | - | TRBV12-5 | CASAPSGTVNYGYTF | TGTGCTAGTGCCCCATCCGGGACAGTGAACTATGGCTACACCTTC
TRBD1 | TRBJ1-3 | - | TRBV28 | CASSPSGTGVPGNTIYF | TGTGCCAGCAGCCCCAGTGGGACAGGGGTCCCTGGAAACACCATATATTTT
- | TRBJ1-5 | - | TRBV6-1 | CASRQEASNQPQHF | TGTGCCAGCAGGCAGGAGGCTAGCAATCAGCCCCAGCATTTT
- | TRBJ2-7 | - | TRBV29-1 | CSVESAGGQYF | TGCAGCGTTGAATCCGCAGGCGGGCAGTACTTC
- | TRBJ1-1 | - | TRBV21-1 | CASSSRLYTIRTEAFF | TGTGCCAGCAGCAGTCGCCTATACACAATTCGCACTGAAGCTTTCTTT
- | TRBJ2-4 | few | TRBV28 | CASNPKTVAKNIQYF | TGTGCCAGCAACCCGAAGACAGTAGCCAAAAACATTCAGTACTTC
- | TRBJ1-5 | - | TRBV19 | CASSITQGWSYNQPQHF | TGTGCCAGTAGTATAACCCAGGGTTGGTCCTACAATCAGCCCCAGCATTTT
TRBD1 | TRBJ1-1 | - | TRBV5-1 | CASSLGIGQGNTEAFF | TGCGCCAGCAGCTTAGGAATCGGACAGGGGAACACTGAAGCTTTCTTT
TRBD1 | TRBJ2-1 | - | TRBV9 | CASSPTDRGWEQFF | TGTGCCAGCAGCCCTACCGACAGGGGATGGGAGCAGTTCTTC
- | TRBJ1-2 | - | TRBV28 | CATSDISPNYGYTF | TGTGCCACCTCGGATATTTCGCCTAACTATGGCTACACCTTC
- | TRBJ2-5 | - | TRBV2 | CASSLGLQETQYF | TGTGCCAGCAGCCTGGGACTCCAAGAGACCCAGTACTTC
- | TRBJ2-4 | - | TRBV6-5 | CASSPGIAAQNIQYF | TGTGCCAGCAGCCCAGGTATAGCGGCACAAAACATTCAGTACTTC
- | TRBJ1-1 | once | TRBV5-1 | CASSSQENTEAFF | TGCGCCAGCAGCTCACAAGAGAACACTGAAGCTTTCTTT
TRBD1 | TRBJ2-3 | - | TRBV9 | CASSVTGASTDTQYF | TGTGCCAGCAGCGTAACAGGGGCCTCCACAGATACGCAGTATTTT
- | TRBJ2-2 | - | TRBV7-2 | CASSLPVPTGELFF | TGTGCCAGCAGCTTACCGGTACCTACCGGGGAGCTGTTTTTT
- | TRBJ2-7 | - | TRBV27 | CASSSRGPGDEQYF | TGTGCCAGCAGTTCACGGGGGCCCGGGGACGAGCAGTACTTC
TRBD1 | TRBJ1-5 | - | TRBV30 | CAWSGGTGNQPQHF | TGTGCCTGGAGTGGCGGGACAGGGAATCAGCCCCAGCATTTT
- | TRBJ1-2 | - | TRBV28 | CASSLVVGNYGYTF | TGTGCCAGCAGTTTAGTCGTTGGGAACTATGGCTACACCTTC